This T cell receptor (beta chain) was obtained from a study of Ad26.COV2.S vaccination and SARS-CoV-2 variants. Broader study findings: The study found higher spike-specific TCR breadth in vaccine than placebo recipients.

As concerns this clone: Its specificity is unknown.

Treatment described: some 19 received Ad26.COV2.S at low or high dose, single or two shots; about 5 received placebo; per-sample allocation not given. Day 63 following the first vaccine or placebo injection was when the samples were taken. Repertoires were generated with immunoSEQ multiplex PCR, while TCRdb's copy carries only in-frame clones and drops some. The sample consists of more than 350,000 clones, over 75% of them appearing once. Sequenced here: peripheral blood, sampled in a trial of Ad26.COV2.S vaccine versus placebo. The clonotype was recovered from a person aged 18 to 59 who received the Ad26.COV2.S COVID-19 vaccine or a placebo.

The chain's CDR3 is CASSSSPGRSTDTQYF. CDR3 DNA sequence: TGTGCCAGCAGCTCCTCGCCAGGGAGAAGCACAGATACGCAGTATTTT. The J gene is TRBJ2-3, the V gene TRBV7-6; D may match TRBD1 or TRBD2 (5 bases each). The CDR3 has 16 residues. CDR1 and CDR2 (germline): SGHVS, FNYEAQ. V was trimmed by 4 bases and J by 0 bases, leaving 14 bases between them.